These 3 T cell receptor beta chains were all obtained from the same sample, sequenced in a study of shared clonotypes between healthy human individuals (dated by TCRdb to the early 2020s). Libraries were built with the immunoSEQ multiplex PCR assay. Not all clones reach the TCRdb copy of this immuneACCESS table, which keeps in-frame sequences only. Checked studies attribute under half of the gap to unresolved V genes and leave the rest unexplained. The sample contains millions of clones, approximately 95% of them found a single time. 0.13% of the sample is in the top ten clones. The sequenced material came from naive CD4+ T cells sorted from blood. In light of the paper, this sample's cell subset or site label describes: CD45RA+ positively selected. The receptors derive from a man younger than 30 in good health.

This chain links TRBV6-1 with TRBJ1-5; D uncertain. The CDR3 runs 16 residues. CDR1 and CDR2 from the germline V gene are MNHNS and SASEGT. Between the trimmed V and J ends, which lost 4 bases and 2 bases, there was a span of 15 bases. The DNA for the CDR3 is TGTGCCAGCAGTGGACCGACTAAATGGGGCAATCAGCCCCAGCATTTT. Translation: CASSGPTKWGNQPQHF.

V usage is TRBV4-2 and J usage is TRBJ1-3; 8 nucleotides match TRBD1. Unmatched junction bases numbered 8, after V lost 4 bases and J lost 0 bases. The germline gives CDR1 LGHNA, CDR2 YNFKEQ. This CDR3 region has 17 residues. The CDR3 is CASSRQGAIRSGNTIYF. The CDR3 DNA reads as TGTGCCAGCAGCCGGCAGGGGGCAATACGCTCTGGAAACACCATATATTTT.

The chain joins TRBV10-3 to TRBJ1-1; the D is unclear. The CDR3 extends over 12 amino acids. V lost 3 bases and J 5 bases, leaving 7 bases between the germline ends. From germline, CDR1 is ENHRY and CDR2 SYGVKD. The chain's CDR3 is CAISEDWTEAFF. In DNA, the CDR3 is TGTGCCATCAGTGAAGATTGGACTGAAGCTTTCTTT.